In this sample, the clone carrying this TCR beta chain turned up a few times. Its antigen is unknown. The sample belongs to a study of cytomegalovirus exposure and HLA in healthy donors. Study summary: Most genotyped donors, about four fifths of 300 to 400, had Caucasian-associated genetic ancestry.

Overall study findings and caveats: A likely sequencing artifact accounted for one observed cluster of highly shared sequence variants. TCR beta V segments were, for the most part, productive about 87% or about 30% of the time in an earlier analysis. In a later analysis, TCR beta V- and J-gene trimming showed a link to a missense DCLRE1C variant.

The germline CDR1 and CDR2 sequences are MNHEY and SMNVEV (reference sequence). V was clipped by 5 bases and J by 6 bases; unmatched bases: 11. This CDR3 region has 16 residues. 13 Jbeta primers and 60 Vbeta primers were used for the PCR. Only in-frame clones appear in the TCRdb table, and some are missing; sequencing was by immunoSEQ multiplex PCR. The sample has approximately 210,000 clones, around nine tenths seen once; the top ten hold more than 1.5%. The receptor was isolated from a young woman in good health and CMV-seronegative. The chain uses TRBV27 and TRBJ1-5; 9 bases are shared with TRBD1. The source material was PBMCs. Written as DNA, the CDR3 is TGTGCCAGCAGTCGGGTGGGACAGGGTATATTTCAGCCCCAGCATTTT. This sequence encodes CASSRVGQGIFQPQHF.